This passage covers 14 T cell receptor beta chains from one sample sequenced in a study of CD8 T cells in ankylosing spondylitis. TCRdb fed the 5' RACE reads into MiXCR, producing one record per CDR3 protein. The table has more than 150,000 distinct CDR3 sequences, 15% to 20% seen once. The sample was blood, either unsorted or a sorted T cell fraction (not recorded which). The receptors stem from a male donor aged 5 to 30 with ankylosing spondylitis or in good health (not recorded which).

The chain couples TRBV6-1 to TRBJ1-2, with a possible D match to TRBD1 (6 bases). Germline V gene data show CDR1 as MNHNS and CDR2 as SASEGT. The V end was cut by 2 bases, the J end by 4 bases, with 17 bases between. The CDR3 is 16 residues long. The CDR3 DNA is TGTGCCAGCAGTGAATCACCATACGGGGGCTTCTATGGCTACACCTTC. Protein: CASSESPYGGFYGYTF.

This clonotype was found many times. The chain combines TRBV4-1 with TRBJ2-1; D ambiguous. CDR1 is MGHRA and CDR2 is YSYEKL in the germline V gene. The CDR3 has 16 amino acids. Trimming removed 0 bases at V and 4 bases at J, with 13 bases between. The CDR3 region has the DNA TGCGCCAGCAGCCAAGAGCAAAGTAGCTATTACAATGAGCAGTTCTTC. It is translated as CASSQEQSSYYNEQFF.

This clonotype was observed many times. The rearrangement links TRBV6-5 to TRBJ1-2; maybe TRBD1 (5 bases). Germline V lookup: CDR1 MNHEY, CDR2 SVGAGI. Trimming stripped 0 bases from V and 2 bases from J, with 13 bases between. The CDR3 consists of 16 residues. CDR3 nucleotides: TGTGCCAGCAGTTACTCCTCGACAGTCATAAACTATGGCTACACCTTC. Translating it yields CASSYSSTVINYGYTF.

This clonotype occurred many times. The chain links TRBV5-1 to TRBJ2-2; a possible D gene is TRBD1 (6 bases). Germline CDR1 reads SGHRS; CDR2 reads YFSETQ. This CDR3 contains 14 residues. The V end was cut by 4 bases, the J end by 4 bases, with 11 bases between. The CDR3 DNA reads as TGCGCCAGCAGCATAGGACAGCCCACCGGGGAGCTGTTTTTT. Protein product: CASSIGQPTGELFF. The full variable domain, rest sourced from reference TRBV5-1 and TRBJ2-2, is KAGVTQTPRYLIKTRGQQVTLSCSPISGHRSVSWYQQTPGQGLQFLFEYFSETQRNKGNFPGRFSGRQFSNSRSEMNVSTLELGDSALYLCASSIGQPTGELFFGEGSRLTVL.

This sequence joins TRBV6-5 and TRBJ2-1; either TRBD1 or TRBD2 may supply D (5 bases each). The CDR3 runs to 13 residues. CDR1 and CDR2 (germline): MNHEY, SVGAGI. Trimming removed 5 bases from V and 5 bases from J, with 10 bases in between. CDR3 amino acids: CASSTRDHNEQFF. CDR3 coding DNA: TGTGCCAGCAGTACCCGGGACCACAATGAGCAGTTCTTC.

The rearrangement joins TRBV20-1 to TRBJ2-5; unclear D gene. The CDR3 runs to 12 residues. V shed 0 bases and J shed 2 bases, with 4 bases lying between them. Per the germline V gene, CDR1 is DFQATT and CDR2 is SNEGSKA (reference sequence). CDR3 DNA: TGCAGTGCTAGAGATGAGCAAGAGACCCAGTACTTC. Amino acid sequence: CSARDEQETQYF.

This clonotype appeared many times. CDR3 bases: TGTGCCAGCAGTTCTACCCGGGACAGGGGGCTGTCCGGGGAGCTGTTTTTT. This encodes CASSSTRDRGLSGELFF. This chain uses TRBV7-2 with TRBJ2-2, with 12 bases that match TRBD1. The CDR3 length is 17 residues. Germline V lookup: CDR1 SGHTA, CDR2 FQGNSA. The V and J ends lost 6 bases and 6 bases, in that order; junction bases with no gene match: 11.

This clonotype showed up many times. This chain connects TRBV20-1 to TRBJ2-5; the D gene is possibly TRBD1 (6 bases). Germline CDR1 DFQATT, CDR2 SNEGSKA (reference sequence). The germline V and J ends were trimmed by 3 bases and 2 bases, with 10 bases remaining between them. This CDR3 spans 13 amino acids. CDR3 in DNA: TGCAGTGCTAGTCTAGGGGGACAAGAGACCCAGTACTTC. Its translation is CSASLGGQETQYF.

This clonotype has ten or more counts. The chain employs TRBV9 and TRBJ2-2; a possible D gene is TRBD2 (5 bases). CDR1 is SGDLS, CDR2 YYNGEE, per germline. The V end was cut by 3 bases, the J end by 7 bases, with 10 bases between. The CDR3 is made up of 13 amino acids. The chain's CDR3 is CASSATGGGELFF. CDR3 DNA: TGTGCCAGCAGCGCAACTGGAGGCGGGGAGCTGTTTTTT.

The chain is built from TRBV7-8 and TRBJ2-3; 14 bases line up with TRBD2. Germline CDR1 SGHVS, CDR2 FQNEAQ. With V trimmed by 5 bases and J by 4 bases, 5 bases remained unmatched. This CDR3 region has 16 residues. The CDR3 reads CASSGMTSGRADTQYF. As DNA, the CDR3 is TGTGCCAGCAGCGGTATGACTAGCGGGAGGGCAGATACGCAGTATTTT.

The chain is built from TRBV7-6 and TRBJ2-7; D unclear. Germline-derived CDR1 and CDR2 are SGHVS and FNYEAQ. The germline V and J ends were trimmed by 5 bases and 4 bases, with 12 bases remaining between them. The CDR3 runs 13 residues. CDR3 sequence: CASSPRRDYEQYF. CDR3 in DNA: TGTGCCAGCAGCCCCCGAAGGGATTACGAGCAGTACTTC.

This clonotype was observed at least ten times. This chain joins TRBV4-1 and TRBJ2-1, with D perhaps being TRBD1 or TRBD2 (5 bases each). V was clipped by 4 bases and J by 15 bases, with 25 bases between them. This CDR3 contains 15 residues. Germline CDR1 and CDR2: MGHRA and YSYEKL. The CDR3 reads CASSRETGAPVNWFF. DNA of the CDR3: TGCGCCAGCAGCCGGGAAACCGGGGCCCCGGTGAATTGGTTCTTC.

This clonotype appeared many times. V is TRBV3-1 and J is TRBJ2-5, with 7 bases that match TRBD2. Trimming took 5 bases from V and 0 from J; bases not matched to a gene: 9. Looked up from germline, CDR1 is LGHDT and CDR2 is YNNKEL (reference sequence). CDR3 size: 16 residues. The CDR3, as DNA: TGTGCCAGCAGCACTACTAGCGCGGGAAACCAAGAGACCCAGTACTTC. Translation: CASSTTSAGNQETQYF.

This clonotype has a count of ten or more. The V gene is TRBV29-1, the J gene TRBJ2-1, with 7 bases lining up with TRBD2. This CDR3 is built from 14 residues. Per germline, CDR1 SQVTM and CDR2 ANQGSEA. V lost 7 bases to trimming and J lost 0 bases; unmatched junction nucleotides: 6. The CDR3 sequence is CSAEGRVSYNEQFF. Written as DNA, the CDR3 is TGCAGCGCGGAGGGGAGGGTCTCCTACAATGAGCAGTTCTTC.